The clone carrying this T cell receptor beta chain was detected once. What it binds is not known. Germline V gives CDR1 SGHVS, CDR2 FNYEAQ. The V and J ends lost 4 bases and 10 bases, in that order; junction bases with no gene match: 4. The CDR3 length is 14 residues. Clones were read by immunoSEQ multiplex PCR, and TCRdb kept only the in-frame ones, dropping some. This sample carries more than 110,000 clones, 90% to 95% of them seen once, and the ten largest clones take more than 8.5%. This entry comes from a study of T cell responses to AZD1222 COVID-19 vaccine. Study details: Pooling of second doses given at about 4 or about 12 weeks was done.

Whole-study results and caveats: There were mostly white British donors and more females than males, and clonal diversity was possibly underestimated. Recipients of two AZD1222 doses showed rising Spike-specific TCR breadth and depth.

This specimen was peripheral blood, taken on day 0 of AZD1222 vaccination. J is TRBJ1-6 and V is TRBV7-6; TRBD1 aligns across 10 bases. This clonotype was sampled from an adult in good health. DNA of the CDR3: TGTGCCAGCAGCTCCGGGACAGGGGTCTCACCCCTCCACTTT. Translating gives CASSSGTGVSPLHF.